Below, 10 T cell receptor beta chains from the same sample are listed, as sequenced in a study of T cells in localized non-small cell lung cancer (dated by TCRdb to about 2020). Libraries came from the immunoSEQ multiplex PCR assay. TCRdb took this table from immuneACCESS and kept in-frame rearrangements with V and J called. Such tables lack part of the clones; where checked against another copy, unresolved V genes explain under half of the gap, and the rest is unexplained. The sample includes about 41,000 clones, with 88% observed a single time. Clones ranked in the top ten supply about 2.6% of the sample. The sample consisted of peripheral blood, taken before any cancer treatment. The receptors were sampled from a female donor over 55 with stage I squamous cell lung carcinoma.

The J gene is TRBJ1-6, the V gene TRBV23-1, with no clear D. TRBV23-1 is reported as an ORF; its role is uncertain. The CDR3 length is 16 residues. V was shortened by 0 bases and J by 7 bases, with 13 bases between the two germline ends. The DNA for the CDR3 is TGCGCCAGCAGTCAATCTAGGGTAATAGGGAATTCACCCCTCCACTTT. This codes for CASSQSRVIGNSPLHF.

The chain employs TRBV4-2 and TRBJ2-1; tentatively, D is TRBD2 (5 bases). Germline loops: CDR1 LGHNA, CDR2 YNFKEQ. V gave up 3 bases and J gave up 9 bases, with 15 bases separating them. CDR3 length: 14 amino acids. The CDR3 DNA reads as TGTGCCAGCAGCCAGGGTCTAGCCCTCAGTGAGCAGTTCTTC. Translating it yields CASSQGLALSEQFF.

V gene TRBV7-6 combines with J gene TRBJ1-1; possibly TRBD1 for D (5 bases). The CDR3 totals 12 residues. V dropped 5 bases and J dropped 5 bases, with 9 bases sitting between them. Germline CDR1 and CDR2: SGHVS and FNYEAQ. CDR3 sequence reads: CASSPRGTEAFF. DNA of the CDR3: TGTGCCAGCAGCCCCCGGGGGACTGAAGCTTTCTTT.

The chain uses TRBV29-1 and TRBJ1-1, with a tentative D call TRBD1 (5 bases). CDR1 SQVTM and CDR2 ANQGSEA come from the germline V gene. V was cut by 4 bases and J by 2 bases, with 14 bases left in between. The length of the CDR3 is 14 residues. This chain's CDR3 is CSVGVQGSNTEAFF. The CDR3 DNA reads TGCAGCGTTGGCGTTCAGGGCTCCAACACTGAAGCTTTCTTT.

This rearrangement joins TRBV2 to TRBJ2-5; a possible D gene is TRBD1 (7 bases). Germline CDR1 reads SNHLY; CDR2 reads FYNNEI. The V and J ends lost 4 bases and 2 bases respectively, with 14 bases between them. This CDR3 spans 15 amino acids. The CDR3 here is CASSGPGGPQETQYF. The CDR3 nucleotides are TGTGCCAGCAGTGGGCCAGGGGGGCCACAAGAGACCCAGTACTTC. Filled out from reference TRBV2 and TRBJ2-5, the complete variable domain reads EPEVTQTPSHQVTQMGQEVILRCVPISNHLYFYWYRQILGQKVEFLVSFYNNEISEKSEIFDDQFSVERPDGSNFTLKIRSTKLEDSAMYFCASSGPGGPQETQYFGPGTRLLVL.

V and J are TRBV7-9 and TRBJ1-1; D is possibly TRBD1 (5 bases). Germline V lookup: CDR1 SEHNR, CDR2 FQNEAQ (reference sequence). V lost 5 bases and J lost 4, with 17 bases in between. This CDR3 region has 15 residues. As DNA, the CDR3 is TGTGCCAGCAGCCCAACGGGGGTTGGAGGCACTGAAGCTTTCTTT. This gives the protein CASSPTGVGGTEAFF. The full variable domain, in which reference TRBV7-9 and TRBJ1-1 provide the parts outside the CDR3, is DTGVSQNPRHKITKRGQNVTFRCDPISEHNRLYWYRQTLGQGPEFLTYFQNEAQLEKSRLLSDRFSAERPKGSFSTLEIQRTEQGDSAMYLCASSPTGVGGTEAFFGQGTRLTVV.

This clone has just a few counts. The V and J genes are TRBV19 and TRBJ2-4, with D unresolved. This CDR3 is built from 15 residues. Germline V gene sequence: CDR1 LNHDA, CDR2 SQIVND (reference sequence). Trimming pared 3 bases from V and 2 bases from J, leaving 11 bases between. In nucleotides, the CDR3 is TGTGCCAGTAGTATCGAAGACCTACCCAAAAACATTCAGTACTTC. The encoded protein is CASSIEDLPKNIQYF.

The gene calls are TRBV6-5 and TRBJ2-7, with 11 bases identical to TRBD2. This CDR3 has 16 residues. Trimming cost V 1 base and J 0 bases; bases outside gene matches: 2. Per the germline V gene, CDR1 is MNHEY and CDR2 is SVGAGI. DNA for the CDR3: TGTGCCAGCAGTTACTTAGCGGGAGGGGACTCCTACGAGCAGTACTTC. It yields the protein CASSYLAGGDSYEQYF.

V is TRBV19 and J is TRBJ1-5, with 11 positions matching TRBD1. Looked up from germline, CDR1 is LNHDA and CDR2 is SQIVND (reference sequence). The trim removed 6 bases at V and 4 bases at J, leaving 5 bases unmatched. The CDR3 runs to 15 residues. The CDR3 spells CASSPDRGLNQPQHF. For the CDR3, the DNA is TGTGCCAGTAGCCCGGACAGGGGGCTAAATCAGCCCCAGCATTTT. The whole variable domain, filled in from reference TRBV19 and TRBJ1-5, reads DGGITQSPKYLFRKEGQNVTLSCEQNLNHDAMYWYRQDPGQGLRLIYYSQIVNDFQKGDIAEGYSVSREKKESFPLTVTSAQKNPTAFYLCASSPDRGLNQPQHFGDGTRLSIL.

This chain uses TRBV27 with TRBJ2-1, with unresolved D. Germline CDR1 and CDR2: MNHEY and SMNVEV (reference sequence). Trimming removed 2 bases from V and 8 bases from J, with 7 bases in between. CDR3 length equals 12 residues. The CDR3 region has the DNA TGTGCCAGCAGTTTAAGTCTCGATGAGCAGTTCTTC. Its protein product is CASSLSLDEQFF.